This TCR beta chain comes out of a study of T cells after yellow fever vaccination. From germline, CDR1 is SGHRS and CDR2 YFSETQ. This CDR3 contains 14 residues. The trim removed 4 bases at V and 9 bases at J, leaving 11 bases unmatched. Using its own MiXCR run on the 5' RACE reads, TCRdb lists one record per CDR3 protein. Of 450,000 to 600,000 distinct CDR3 sequences listed, about a sixth are singletons. The TCR was taken from a young man who received the YFV17D yellow fever vaccine. The starting material was PBMCs, obtained about 5 days after the first yellow fever vaccination. The V and J genes are TRBV5-1 and TRBJ2-5; TRBD1 matches 8 bases. The CDR3 nucleotides are TGCGCCAGCAGCACGCCGGGACAGGACGGGGCCCAGTACTTC. It is translated as CASSTPGQDGAQYF.